This entry concerns a single TCR beta chain. The specificity of this receptor is unknown. Base qualities are not provided; no much larger clone lies one nucleotide away. This specimen comes from a study of T cell changes during pregnancy in multiple sclerosis (dated by TCRdb to between 2017 and 2020). Regarding the study in general: Changes in the T cell repertoire over the course of pregnancy were examined in this study in women with multiple sclerosis.

The library was produced with the immunoSEQ multiplex PCR assay. TCRdb took over this immuneACCESS table, retaining in-frame rearrangements with V and J assigned. Such tables are incomplete; in checked studies, under half of the missing clones stem from an unresolved V gene, and the remainder is unexplained. The sample table holds 35,000 or so clones, of which under 95% were seen once. Together, the top ten hold approximately 4.6% of the sample. The trim is 10 bases for V and 0 bases for J, with a gap of 19 bases between the germline ends. The CDR3 goes from the cysteine to the phenylalanine over 16 residues. Just the 48-base CDR3 DNA is kept, in frame starting at base 1. Looking up the germline V gene (reference sequence) yields CDR1 MNHNY and CDR2 SVGAGI.

The sequence was obtained from a female donor in good health, enrolled as a control in a pregnancy study. Sequencing was performed on peripheral blood, taken in the second trimester of pregnancy. This chain is built from TRBV6-6 and TRBJ1-3, with no confidently assigned D gene. The CDR3: CATTPSALSSGNTIYF. The DNA sequence is given as TGTGCCACCACCCCCTCCGCCCTGAGCTCTGGAAACACCATATATTTT.